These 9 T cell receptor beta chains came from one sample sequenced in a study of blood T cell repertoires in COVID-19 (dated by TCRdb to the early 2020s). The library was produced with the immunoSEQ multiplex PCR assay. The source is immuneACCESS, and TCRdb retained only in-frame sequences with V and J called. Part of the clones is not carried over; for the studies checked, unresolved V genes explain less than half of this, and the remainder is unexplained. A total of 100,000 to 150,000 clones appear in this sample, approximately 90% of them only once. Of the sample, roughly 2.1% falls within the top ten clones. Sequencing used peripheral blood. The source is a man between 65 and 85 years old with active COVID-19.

DNA for the CDR3: TGTGCCAGCAGTTTTGCGGGTGTAGCTGAAGCTTTCTTT. Translating it yields CASSFAGVAEAFF. This chain links TRBV12-3 or TRBV12-4 with TRBJ1-1; unclear D gene. Trimming removed 3 bases from V and 6 bases from J, with 11 bases in between. The CDR3 loop spans 13 amino acids.

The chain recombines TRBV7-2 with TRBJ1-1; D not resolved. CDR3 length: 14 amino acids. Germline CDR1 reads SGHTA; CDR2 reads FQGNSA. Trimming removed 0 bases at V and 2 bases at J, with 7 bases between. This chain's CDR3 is CASSLAPENTEAFF. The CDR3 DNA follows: TGTGCCAGCAGCTTAGCTCCAGAAAACACTGAAGCTTTCTTT.

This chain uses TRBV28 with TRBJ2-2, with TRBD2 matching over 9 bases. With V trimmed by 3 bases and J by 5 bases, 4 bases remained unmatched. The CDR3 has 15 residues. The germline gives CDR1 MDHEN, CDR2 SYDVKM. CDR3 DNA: TGTGCCAGCAGTTTTGGGCTAGCGGGAACCGGGGAGCTGTTTTTT. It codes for CASSFGLAGTGELFF.

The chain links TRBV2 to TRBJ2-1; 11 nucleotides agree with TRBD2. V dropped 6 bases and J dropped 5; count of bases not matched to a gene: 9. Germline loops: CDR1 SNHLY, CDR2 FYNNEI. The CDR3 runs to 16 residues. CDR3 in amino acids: CASRVSGRAGNNEQFF. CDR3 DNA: TGTGCCAGCAGGGTTAGCGGGAGGGCCGGAAACAATGAGCAGTTCTTC.

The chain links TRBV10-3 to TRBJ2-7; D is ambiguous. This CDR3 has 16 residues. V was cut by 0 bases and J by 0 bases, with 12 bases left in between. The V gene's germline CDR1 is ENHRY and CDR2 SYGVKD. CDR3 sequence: CAISESKARPSYEQYF. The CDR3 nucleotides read TGTGCCATCAGTGAGTCGAAAGCTAGACCCTCCTACGAGCAGTACTTC.

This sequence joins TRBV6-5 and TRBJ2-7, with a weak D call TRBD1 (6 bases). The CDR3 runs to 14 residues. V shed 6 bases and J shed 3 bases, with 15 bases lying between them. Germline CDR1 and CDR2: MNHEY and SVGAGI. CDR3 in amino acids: CASRPNPGDYEQYF. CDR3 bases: TGTGCCAGCAGGCCCAATCCAGGGGACTACGAGCAGTACTTC.

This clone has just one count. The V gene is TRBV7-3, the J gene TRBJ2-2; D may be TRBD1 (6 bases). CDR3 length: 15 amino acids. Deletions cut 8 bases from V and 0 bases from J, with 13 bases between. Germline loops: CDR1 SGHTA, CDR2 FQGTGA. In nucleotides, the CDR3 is TGTGCCAGCTCACGGTCAGGGGCGAACACCGGGGAGCTGTTTTTT. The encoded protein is CASSRSGANTGELFF.

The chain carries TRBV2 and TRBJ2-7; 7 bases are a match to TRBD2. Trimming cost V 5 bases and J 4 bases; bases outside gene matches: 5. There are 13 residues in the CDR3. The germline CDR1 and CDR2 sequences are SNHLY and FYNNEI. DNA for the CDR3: TGTGCCAGCAGTCCCCTAGCGGTGTACGAGCAGTACTTC. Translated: CASSPLAVYEQYF.

The CDR3 region has the DNA TGTGCCAGCAGCCGTGGGACTCTTTCCTCCTACGAGCAGTACTTC. Its translation: CASSRGTLSSYEQYF. The chain recombines TRBV9 with TRBJ2-7; a possible D gene is TRBD2 (6 bases). Trimming left V 4 bases short and J 0 bases short, with 14 bases between. Germline V gene lookup returns CDR1 SGDLS and CDR2 YYNGEE. This CDR3 region has 15 residues. Full variable domain (rest looked up from reference TRBV9 and TRBJ2-7): DSGVTQTPKHLITATGQRVTLRCSPRSGDLSVYWYQQSLDQGLQFLIQYYNGEERAKGNILERFSAQQFPDLHSELNLSSLELGDSALYFCASSRGTLSSYEQYFGPGTRLTVT.